Below, 13 T cell receptor beta chains from the same sample are listed, as sequenced in a study of low-dose radiotherapy and immunotherapy resistance in tumors. cDNA synthesis used a TRAV/TRBV-specific primer set for both chains. Over roughly 20 PCR cycles, TCRs were amplified from a constant-region primer and V-primer adapter. TCRdb redid the calling of the reads with MiXCR, one entry per CDR3 protein. The data contain around 9,300 distinct CDR3 sequences, roughly three quarters of them singletons. The receptors shown here come from a human donor with advanced metastatic prostate, ovarian, gallbladder or colorectal cancer (not recorded which). This table probably holds off-target reads from a library built for another chain.

This clonotype occurred a few times. V and J are TRBV2 and TRBJ2-3; D not certain. This CDR3 has 12 amino acids. Trimming shortened V by 5 bases and J by 3 bases, and 6 bases separated the two germline ends. Germline loops: CDR1 SNHLY, CDR2 FYNNEI. This CDR3 reads CASSTSTDTQYF. DNA of the CDR3: TGTGCCAGCAGTACGTCAACAGATACGCAGTATTTT.

The chain uses TRBV20-1 and TRBJ2-1; TRBD2 matches at 13 bases. V lost 7 bases and J lost 10; bases outside the gene matches: 10. CDR3 length: 14 residues. The germline V gene encodes CDR1 DFQATT and CDR2 SNEGSKA (reference sequence). CDR3 DNA sequence: TGCAGTGGCACACTAGCGGGGGGGCCCATGGAGCAGTTCTTC. It translates to CSGTLAGGPMEQFF.

The chain couples TRBV20-1 to TRBJ2-1, with TRBD2 identical over 11 bases. CDR1 and CDR2 (germline): DFQATT, SNEGSKA (reference sequence). The ends lost 3 bases at V and 8 bases at J; junction bases unmatched: 9. This CDR3 region has 15 residues. The CDR3 sequence is CSASLSGRGIDEQFF. The CDR3 DNA is TGCAGTGCTAGTCTTAGCGGGAGGGGGATCGATGAGCAGTTCTTC.

The V and J genes are TRBV7-2 and TRBJ2-4; 12 bases map to TRBD2. Germline CDR1 SGHTA, CDR2 FQGNSA. This CDR3 is 14 amino acids long. J gave up 8 bases and V 4 bases, and 3 bases lay outside the gene matches. CDR3 loop: CASSSSGRAYIQYF. The CDR3 region has the DNA TGTGCCAGCAGCTCTAGCGGGAGGGCGTACATTCAGTACTTC.

A few counts support this clonotype. The rearrangement joins TRBV23-1 to TRBJ2-7; no clear D. TRBV23-1 belongs to the ORF category, with a function that is uncertain. Trimming shortened V by 0 bases and J by 7 bases, and 10 bases separated the two germline ends. This CDR3 is built from 13 residues. CDR3 DNA sequence: TGCGCCAGCAGTCAATCGGCTCCGAGGGAGCAGTACTTC. Translating gives CASSQSAPREQYF.

The rearrangement links TRBV30 to TRBJ1-5; possibly TRBD1 for D (6 bases). Per the germline V gene, CDR1 is GTSNPN and CDR2 is SVGIG (reference sequence). The CDR3 length is 15 residues. Trimming left V 4 bases short and J 3 bases short, with 16 bases between. The chain's CDR3 is CAWTTGAASNQPQHF. The CDR3 bases are TGTGCCTGGACCACGGGGGCGGCCTCCAATCAGCCCCAGCATTTT.

This clonotype was counted a few times. This CDR3 reads CASSFSGSNNEQFF. In DNA, the CDR3 is TGTGCCAGCAGCTTTAGCGGGAGCAACAATGAGCAGTTCTTC. V usage is TRBV11-2 and J usage is TRBJ2-1, with 9 bases aligning to TRBD2. The CDR3 consists of 14 residues. The junction had 2 bases not matched to a gene; V was cut back by 3 bases and J by 5 bases. Germline V gene sequence: CDR1 SGHAT, CDR2 FQNNGV.

The rearrangement uses TRBV28 and TRBJ1-4; unclear D gene. Germline V gene lookup returns CDR1 MDHEN and CDR2 SYDVKM. The CDR3 totals 14 residues. With 1 base removed from V and 7 bases from J, the gap between germline ends came to 10 bases. CDR3 in amino acids: CASSLFSGGEKLFF. The CDR3 DNA reads as TGTGCCAGCAGTTTATTCTCGGGTGGTGAAAAACTGTTTTTT.

This clonotype has more than one count but fewer than ten. The chain recombines TRBV12-3 or TRBV12-4 with TRBJ2-7; 9 bases are shared with TRBD1. The CDR3 is made up of 15 amino acids. V shed 4 bases and J 1 base; nucleotides not matched to a gene: 5. The CDR3 here is CASSSTGGVSYEQYF. The CDR3 DNA reads as TGTGCCAGCAGTTCTACAGGGGGCGTTTCCTACGAGCAGTACTTC.

The chain combines TRBV27 with TRBJ2-3; TRBD2 matches 9 bases. Per germline, CDR1 MNHEY and CDR2 SMNVEV (reference sequence). The V segment lost 5 bases and the J segment 0 bases; nucleotides outside the gene matches: 0. CDR3 length: 14 residues. CDR3 nucleotide sequence: TGTGCCAGCAGTACTAGCGGGAGCACAGATACGCAGTATTTT. It specifies CASSTSGSTDTQYF.

The rearrangement joins TRBV23-1 to TRBJ1-5; maybe TRBD1 (6 bases). TRBV23-1 is labeled an ORF, and its function is uncertain. The germline V and J ends were trimmed by 4 bases and 6 bases, with 7 bases remaining between them. The CDR3 has 12 residues. The CDR3 DNA reads as TGCGCCAGCAGTCCAGGGGTTCAGCCCCAGCATTTT. Residues: CASSPGVQPQHF.

This rearrangement joins TRBV2 to TRBJ2-2, with D possibly TRBD1 on 5 matching bases. Germline V CDR1 and CDR2: SNHLY, FYNNEI. The CDR3 is 15 amino acids. The V end lost 4 bases, the J end lost 1 base, and 10 bases lay between the germline ends. CDR3 sequence: CASSGRGRNTGELFF. CDR3 nucleotides: TGTGCCAGCAGTGGAAGGGGCAGGAACACCGGGGAGCTGTTTTTT.

The V and J genes are TRBV5-1 and TRBJ2-7; 8 bases match TRBD2. J was trimmed by 4 bases and V by 7 bases; bases with no gene match: 10. CDR1 is SGHRS, CDR2 YFSETQ, per germline. This CDR3 spans 14 amino acids. The CDR3 spells CASGLGGALYEQYF. Written as DNA, the CDR3 is TGCGCCAGCGGACTCGGGGGGGCCCTTTACGAGCAGTACTTC.